Presented here are 19 T cell receptor beta chains from one specimen sequenced in a study of shared clonotypes between healthy human individuals. Clones were read by immunoSEQ multiplex PCR, and TCRdb kept only the in-frame ones, dropping some. Of roughly 2,300,000 clones in the sample, approximately 90% were seen once. The sample was naive CD4+ T cells from PBMCs. Regarding subset: CD45RA+ positively selected. Every receptor here comes from a man aged 18 to 30 in good health. Some clones in this sample may be carry-over from other donors' samples.

The rearrangement uses TRBV19 and TRBJ1-5; weak D call: TRBD1 (5 bases). CDR1 and CDR2 from the germline V gene are LNHDA and SQIVND (reference sequence). The CDR3 has 14 residues. Trimming removed 11 bases from V and 9 bases from J, with 23 bases in between. The DNA for the CDR3 is TGTGCCTCGGGCAGGGCTTCGCGTAGTCGGCCCCAGCATTTT. This codes for CASGRASRSRPQHF.

In its sample, this clone was seen once. V and J are TRBV28 and TRBJ1-2, with 10 bases identical to TRBD1. Unmatched junction bases numbered 5, after V lost 1 base and J lost 3 bases. The CDR3 covers 16 residues. CDR1 and CDR2 (germline): MDHEN, SYDVKM. For the CDR3, the DNA is TGTGCCAGCAGTTTATCCGACAGGGGGCGAGACTATGGCTACACCTTC. Protein product: CASSLSDRGRDYGYTF.

As to this clone: A much larger clone lies one base from this, so it may be a read error. Other nucleotide sequences from this sample produce the same CDR3. V gene TRBV11-2 combines with J gene TRBJ1-1; D remains unclear. The V end was cut by 1 base, the J end by 1 base, with 4 bases between. Germline V CDR1 and CDR2: SGHAT, FQNNGV. This CDR3 spans 13 amino acids. The CDR3 here is CASSLVQNTEAFF. The DNA of the CDR3 is TGTGCCAGCAGCTTAGTACAGAACACTGAAGCTTTCTTT.

This chain joins TRBV6-1 and TRBJ2-3; TRBD2 agrees at 11 bases. This CDR3 spans 16 amino acids. Germline lookup yields CDR1 MNHNS and CDR2 SASEGT. V was pared by 1 base and J by 3 bases, with 3 bases of the junction left unmatched. The CDR3 sequence is CASSEVGTSGTDTQYF. The CDR3 DNA is TGTGCCAGCAGTGAAGTGGGGACTAGCGGTACAGATACGCAGTATTTT.

J is TRBJ2-1 and V is TRBV7-2, with a possible D match to TRBD2 (6 bases). Germline CDR1 SGHTA, CDR2 FQGNSA. CDR3 length: 15 amino acids. Trimming pared 5 bases from V and 4 bases from J, leaving 15 bases between. The CDR3 is CASSPGGSGYNEQFF. In DNA, the CDR3 is TGTGCCAGCAGCCCCGGCGGTAGCGGTTACAATGAGCAGTTCTTC. The complete variable domain, with remaining parts taken from reference TRBV7-2 and TRBJ2-1, reads GAGVSQSPSNKVTEKGKDVELRCDPISGHTALYWYRQSLGQGLEFLIYFQGNSAPDKSGLPSDRFSAERTGGSVSTLTIQRTQQEDSAVYLCASSPGGSGYNEQFFGPGTRLTVL.

The V and J genes are TRBV25-1 and TRBJ1-1; the match to TRBD1 covers 8 bases. V dropped 3 bases and J dropped 7; count of bases not matched to a gene: 4. CDR3 length: 13 residues. The germline CDR1 and CDR2 sequences are MGHDK and SYGVNS. For the CDR3, the DNA is TGTGCCAGCAGTGAGGCAGGGGGCGGTGAAGCTTTCTTT. Amino acids: CASSEAGGGEAFF.

This clone was observed once. The chain is built from TRBV28 and TRBJ2-3, with unresolved D. Germline CDR1 reads MDHEN; CDR2 reads SYDVKM. The CDR3 length is 14 residues. V dropped 5 bases and J dropped 1 base, with 10 bases sitting between them. The CDR3 DNA is TGTGCCAGCAGTCCCCCGGTGGGCACAGATACGCAGTATTTT. This translates into CASSPPVGTDTQYF.

The chain joins TRBV6-1 to TRBJ2-2; 13 bases line up with TRBD2. V shed 10 bases and J 4 bases; nucleotides not matched to a gene: 3. The CDR3 has 14 residues. Germline V gene lookup returns CDR1 MNHNS and CDR2 SASEGT. For the CDR3, the DNA is TGTGCCACCAGACTAGCGGGAGGCACCGGGGAGCTGTTTTTT. Its translation is CATRLAGGTGELFF.

The V call is TRBV7-8, the J call TRBJ2-3; D may match TRBD1 or TRBD2 (6 bases each). Trimming took off 1 base at V and 3 bases at J, with 17 bases between the two ends. The CDR3 has 17 residues. Germline V lookup: CDR1 SGHVS, CDR2 FQNEAQ. The CDR3 nucleotides are TGTGCCAGCAGCTTAGAGGGGGGAGCGGCCCTTACAGATACGCAGTATTTT. Translating gives CASSLEGGAALTDTQYF.

The chain uses TRBV5-1 and TRBJ2-1, with 7 positions matching TRBD2. Trimming took 7 bases from V and 2 from J; bases not matched to a gene: 12. CDR3 length: 16 amino acids. Germline lookup yields CDR1 SGHRS and CDR2 YFSETQ. The CDR3 DNA sequence: TGCGCCAGCCAACGGGAGGCCCGCCCGACCTACAATGAGCAGTTCTTC. Encoded protein: CASQREARPTYNEQFF.

The J gene is TRBJ2-3, the V gene TRBV7-8, with a possible D match to TRBD1 (5 bases). This CDR3 is 15 amino acids long. Germline V gives CDR1 SGHVS, CDR2 FQNEAQ. V was shortened by 5 bases and J by 6 bases, with 18 bases between the two germline ends. CDR3 protein: CASSPARRGADTQYF. CDR3 in DNA: TGTGCCAGCAGCCCCGCCCGTAGGGGCGCGGATACGCAGTATTTT.

Concerning this clone itself: The sample contains more than one DNA sequence encoding this CDR3. The chain joins TRBV5-1 to TRBJ1-1; no firm D call. This CDR3 region has 14 residues. The germline CDR1 and CDR2 sequences are SGHRS and YFSETQ. V lost 0 bases and J lost 0, with 6 bases in between. CDR3 DNA: TGCGCCAGCAGCTTGGAACGTTTGAACACTGAAGCTTTCTTT. This gives the protein CASSLERLNTEAFF. Full variable domain (remainder filled in from reference TRBV5-1 and TRBJ1-1): KAGVTQTPRYLIKTRGQQVTLSCSPISGHRSVSWYQQTPGQGLQFLFEYFSETQRNKGNFPGRFSGRQFSNSRSEMNVSTLELGDSALYLCASSLERLNTEAFFGQGTRLTVV.

The CDR3 DNA sequence: TGCAGACGAAGGCCCCGGGACAGGGGACTAGCGCGGCCCTACGAGCAGTACTTC. Its translation: CRRRPRDRGLARPYEQYF. J is TRBJ2-7 and V is TRBV29-1; D may match TRBD1 or TRBD2 (10 bases each). The germline CDR1 and CDR2 sequences are SQVTM and ANQGSEA. The CDR3 covers 18 residues.

This chain links TRBV28 with TRBJ2-6; D gene uncertain. The V end was cut by 8 bases, the J end by 3 bases, with 11 bases between. Per germline, CDR1 MDHEN and CDR2 SYDVKM. There are 14 residues in the CDR3. The CDR3 nucleotides read TGTGCCAGCTATCCCTGGAGTGGGGCCAACGTCCTGACTTTC. Protein: CASYPWSGANVLTF.

The chain uses TRBV2 and TRBJ2-5, with D possibly being TRBD2 (5 bases). The CDR3 covers 13 residues. Trimming left V 5 bases short and J 5 bases short, with 12 bases between. The germline V gene encodes CDR1 SNHLY and CDR2 FYNNEI. In DNA, the CDR3 is TGTGCCAGCAGTAACGAGGGCCCGGAGACCCAGTACTTC. Residues: CASSNEGPETQYF.

CDR3 in DNA: TGCGCCAGCAGCTCCCTTTCGAGGGCGAAGGGTTCAAACTACAATGAGCAGTTCTTC. It codes for CASSSLSRAKGSNYNEQFF. The chain employs TRBV5-1 and TRBJ2-1; D might be TRBD2 (5 bases). CDR1 and CDR2 from the germline V gene are SGHRS and YFSETQ. Trimming left V 3 bases short and J 3 bases short, with 25 bases between. The CDR3 is 19 amino acids.

V and J are TRBV7-9 and TRBJ2-1; D ambiguous. V lost 2 bases to trimming and J lost 9 bases, with 8 bases between them. CDR1 is SEHNR and CDR2 is FQNEAQ in the germline V gene (reference sequence). The CDR3 has 12 residues. The CDR3 sequence is CASSLSVREQFF. CDR3 nucleotides: TGTGCCAGCAGCTTATCAGTTCGTGAGCAGTTCTTC.

The rearrangement uses TRBV5-1 and TRBJ1-5; tentative D call: TRBD1 (6 bases). V was clipped by 3 bases and J by 1 base, with 11 bases between them. Germline V CDR1 and CDR2: SGHRS, YFSETQ. The CDR3 spans 15 residues. The CDR3 region is CASSWTVGSNQPQHF. The CDR3 DNA is TGCGCCAGCAGCTGGACAGTCGGCAGCAATCAGCCCCAGCATTTT.

The genes are TRBV4-3 and TRBJ2-3; 9 bases fit TRBD2. This CDR3 has 17 residues. Germline V gene sequence: CDR1 LGHNA, CDR2 YSLEER. J lost 4 bases, V lost 6 bases, and 14 bases had no gene match. DNA of the CDR3: TGCGCCAGCAGTCGCGGGGGGGCGGGAGGTTCCTCAGATACGCAGTATTTT. Residues: CASSRGGAGGSSDTQYF.